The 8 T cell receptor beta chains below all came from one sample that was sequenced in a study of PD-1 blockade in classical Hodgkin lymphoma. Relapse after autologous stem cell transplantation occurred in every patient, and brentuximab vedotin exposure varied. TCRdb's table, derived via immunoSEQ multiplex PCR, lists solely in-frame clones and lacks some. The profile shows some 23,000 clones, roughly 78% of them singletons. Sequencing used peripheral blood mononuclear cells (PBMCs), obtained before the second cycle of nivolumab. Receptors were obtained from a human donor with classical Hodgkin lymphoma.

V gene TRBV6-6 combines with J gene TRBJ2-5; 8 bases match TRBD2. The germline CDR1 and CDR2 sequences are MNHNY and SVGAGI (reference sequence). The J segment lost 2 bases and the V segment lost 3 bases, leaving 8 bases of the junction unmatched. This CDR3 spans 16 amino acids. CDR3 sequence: CASSYPGLGVQETQYF. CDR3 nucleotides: TGTGCCAGCAGTTATCCGGGACTAGGGGTGCAAGAGACCCAGTACTTC.

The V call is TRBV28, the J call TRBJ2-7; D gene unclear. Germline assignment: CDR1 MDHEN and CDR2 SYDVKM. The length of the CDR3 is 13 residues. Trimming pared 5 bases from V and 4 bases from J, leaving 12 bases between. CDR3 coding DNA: TGTGCCAGCAGTCCATCCCAAAATTACGAGCAGTACGTC. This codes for CASSPSQNYEQYV.

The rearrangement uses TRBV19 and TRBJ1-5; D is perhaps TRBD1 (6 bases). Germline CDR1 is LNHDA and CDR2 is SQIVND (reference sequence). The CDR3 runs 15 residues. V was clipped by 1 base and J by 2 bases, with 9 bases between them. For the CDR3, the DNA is TGTGCCAGTAGTATAGTAGGGGGAGGCAATCAGCCCCAGCATTTT. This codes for CASSIVGGGNQPQHF.

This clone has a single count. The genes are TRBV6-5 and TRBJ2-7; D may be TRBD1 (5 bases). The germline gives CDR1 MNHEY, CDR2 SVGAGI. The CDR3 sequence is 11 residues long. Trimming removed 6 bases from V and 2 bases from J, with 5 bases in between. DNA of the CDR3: TGTGCCAGCAGGGGGCCCTACGAGCAGTACGTC. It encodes CASRGPYEQYV.

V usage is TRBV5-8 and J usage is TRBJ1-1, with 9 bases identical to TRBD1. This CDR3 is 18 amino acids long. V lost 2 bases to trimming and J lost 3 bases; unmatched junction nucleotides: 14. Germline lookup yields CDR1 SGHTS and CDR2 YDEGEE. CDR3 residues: CASSLTIHRGRGDTEAFF. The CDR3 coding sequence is TGTGCCAGCAGCTTAACGATCCACAGGGGGCGCGGGGACACTGAAGCTTTCTTT. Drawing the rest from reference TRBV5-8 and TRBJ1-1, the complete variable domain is EAGVTQSPTHLIKTRGQQATLRCSPISGHTSVYWYQQALGLGLQFLLWYDEGEERNRGNFPPRFSGRQFPNYSSELNVNALELEDSALYLCASSLTIHRGRGDTEAFFGQGTRLTVV.

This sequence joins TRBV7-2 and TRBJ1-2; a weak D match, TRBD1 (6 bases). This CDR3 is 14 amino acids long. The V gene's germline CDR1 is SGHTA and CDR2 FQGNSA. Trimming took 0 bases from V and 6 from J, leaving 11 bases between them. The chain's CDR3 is CASSLAASGDGYTF. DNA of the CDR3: TGTGCCAGCAGCTTAGCAGCCTCAGGGGATGGCTACACCTTC.

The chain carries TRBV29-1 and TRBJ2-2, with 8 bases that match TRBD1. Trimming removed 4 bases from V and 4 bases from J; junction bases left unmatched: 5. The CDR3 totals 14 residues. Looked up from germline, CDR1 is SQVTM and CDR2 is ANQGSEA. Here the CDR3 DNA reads TGCAGCGTTGGACAGGGGACGACCACCGGGGAGCTGTTTTTT. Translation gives CSVGQGTTTGELFF.

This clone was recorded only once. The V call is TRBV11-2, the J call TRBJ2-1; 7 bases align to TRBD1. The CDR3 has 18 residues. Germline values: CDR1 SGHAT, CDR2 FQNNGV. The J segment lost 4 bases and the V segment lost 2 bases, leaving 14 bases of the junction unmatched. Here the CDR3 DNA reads TGTGCCAGCAGCTTAACGAAGGTCAGGGGGACAAAATACAATGAGCAGTTCTTC. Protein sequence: CASSLTKVRGTKYNEQFF.